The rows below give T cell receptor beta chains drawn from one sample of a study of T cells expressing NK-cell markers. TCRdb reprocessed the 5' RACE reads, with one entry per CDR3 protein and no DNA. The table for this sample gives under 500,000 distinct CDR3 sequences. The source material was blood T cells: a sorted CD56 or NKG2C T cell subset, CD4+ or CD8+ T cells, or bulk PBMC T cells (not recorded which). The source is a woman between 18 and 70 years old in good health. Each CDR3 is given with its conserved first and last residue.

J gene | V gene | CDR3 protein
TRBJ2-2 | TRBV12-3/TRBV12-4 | CASRGGSGELFF
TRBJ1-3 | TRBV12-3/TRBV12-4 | CASSLIPKGVGNTIYF
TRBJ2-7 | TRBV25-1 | CASSEESYEQYF
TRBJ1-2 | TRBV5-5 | CASSSTRDTYYGYTF
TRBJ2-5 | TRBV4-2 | CASSQQDSSGVFRETQYF
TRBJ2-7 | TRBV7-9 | CASSLAQNLYEQYF
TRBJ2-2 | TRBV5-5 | CASSFLAANTGELFF
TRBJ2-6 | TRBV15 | CATSRDIRDTEANVLTF
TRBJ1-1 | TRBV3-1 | CASSPLGGSLNTEAFF
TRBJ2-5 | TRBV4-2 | CASSQPNTGMETQYF
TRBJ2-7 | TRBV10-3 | CAISESGGQSYEQYF
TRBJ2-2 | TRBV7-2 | CASSERYTGELFF
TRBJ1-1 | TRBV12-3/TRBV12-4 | CASRRGDTEAFF
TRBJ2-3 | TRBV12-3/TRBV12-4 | CASSFVGGSEDTQYF
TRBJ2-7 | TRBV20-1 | CSVGNGNYEQYF
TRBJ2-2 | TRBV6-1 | CASTRDRRDTGELFF
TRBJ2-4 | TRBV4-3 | CASSQDRFLRGEDIQYF
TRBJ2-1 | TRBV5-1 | CASSPPGREGYNEQFF
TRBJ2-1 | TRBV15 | CATLGGNYNEQFF
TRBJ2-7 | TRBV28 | CAQGLGQSNFSYEQYF
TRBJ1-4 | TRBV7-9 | CASSINGATNEKLFF
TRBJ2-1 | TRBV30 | CAWSAWSSGSGSNEQFF
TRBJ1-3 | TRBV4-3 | CASSQGAQGNTIYF
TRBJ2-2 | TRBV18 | CASSPLAAANTGELFF
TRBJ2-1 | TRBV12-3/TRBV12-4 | CASSLLARVYNEQFF
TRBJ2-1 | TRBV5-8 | CASSIQGPTISYNEQFF
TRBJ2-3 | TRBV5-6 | CAGGTSGRSTDTQYF
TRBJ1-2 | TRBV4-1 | CASSQEWDRGSGYTF
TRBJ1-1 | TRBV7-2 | CASSFDRGHVVAFF
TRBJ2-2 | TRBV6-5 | CASSYSISSGGLFF
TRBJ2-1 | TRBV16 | CASSQSIYNEQFF
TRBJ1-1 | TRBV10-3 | CAIRETGTGTEAFF
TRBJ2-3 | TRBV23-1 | CASSTTDWSTDTQYF
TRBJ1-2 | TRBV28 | CASNKGAPSNYGYTF
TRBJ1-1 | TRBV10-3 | CAISGQGPEAFF
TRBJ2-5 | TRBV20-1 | CSAFNGETQYF
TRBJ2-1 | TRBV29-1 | CSVVRGAMSYNEQFF
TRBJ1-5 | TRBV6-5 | CASSYSVSPSLNQPQHF
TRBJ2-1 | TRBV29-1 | CSVEAEGSGGSSYNEQFF
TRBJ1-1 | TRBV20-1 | CSASRTSVLNTEAFF
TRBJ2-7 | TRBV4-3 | CASSQDRTGWYEQYF